This paragraph reports one T cell receptor beta chain. For TCR beta, libraries came from iRepertoire HTBI primers and Arm-PCR of CDR3 regions. Using its own MiXCR run on the multiplex PCR reads, TCRdb lists one record per CDR3 protein. The table has about 610,000 distinct CDR3 sequences, around 16% seen once. Specified time point: newly diagnosed GD, antithyroid drugs for less than 3 months. Isolated PBMC RNA provided the starting material for the TCR library. With 2 bases clipped from V and 4 bases from J, the junction kept 4 bases outside the gene matches. This CDR3 is built from 13 residues. From germline, CDR1 is DFQATT and CDR2 SNEGSKA (reference sequence). The sample is drawn from a study of regulatory T cells in long-lasting Graves disease. The data also belong to a second study, concerning T cells in Graves' hyperthyroidism and ophthalmopathy.

The sample consisted of peripheral blood mononuclear cells (PBMCs), taken at new diagnosis, from a patient treated with antithyroid drugs. This receptor was obtained from a man aged 18 to 29 with Graves disease. The rearrangement uses TRBV20-1 and TRBJ1-1; TRBD1 aligns across 7 bases. The CDR3 loop reads CSARRGQGTEAFF. The DNA for the CDR3 is TGCAGTGCTAGAAGGGGGCAGGGCACTGAAGCTTTCTTT.